The 12 T cell receptor beta chains in this list originate from one sample, sequenced in a study of beta chain features in type 1 diabetes. No cognate antigen is known for these TCRs. Of the isolated RNA, all was reverse transcribed, and so the sequenced material was expressed TCRB transcripts. This table comes from immunoSEQ multiplex PCR, and its TCRdb copy is limited to in-frame clones, with some not included. Of approximately 140,000 clones in the sample, around 9% were seen once. General observations from the study: All four CD4+ subsets from Type 1 diabetes patients carried moderately but significantly shorter TCRB CDR3s.

The specimen sequenced was central memory CD4+ T cells from blood. These receptors originate from a man aged 30-40 years with type 1 diabetes.

J is TRBJ1-2 and V is TRBV7-9, with D maybe TRBD1 (5 bases). Trimming removed 5 bases at V and 6 bases at J, with 19 bases between. The CDR3 length is 15 residues. Germline loops: CDR1 SEHNR, CDR2 FQNEAQ (reference sequence). CDR3: CASSTGHGPSHGYTF. CDR3 in DNA: TGTGCCAGCAGCACCGGACACGGTCCAAGTCATGGCTACACCTTC.

This clone was counted many times. The chain recombines TRBV7-2 with TRBJ1-2; no definite D call. The CDR3 has 15 amino acids. Per germline, CDR1 SGHTA and CDR2 FQGNSA. V gave up 1 base and J gave up 5 bases, with 14 bases separating them. The CDR3 DNA follows: TGTGCCAGCAGCTTAGTGGGAGGGAAAGAATATGGCTACACCTTC. Amino acids: CASSLVGGKEYGYTF.

The chain is built from TRBV18 and TRBJ1-2; TRBD1 aligns across 8 bases. Germline values: CDR1 KGHSH, CDR2 LQKENI. The CDR3 extends over 14 amino acids. J lost 8 bases, V lost 1 base, and 6 bases had no gene match. In DNA, the CDR3 is TGTGCCAGCTCACCACGGACAGGGACTCAGGGCTACACCTTC. Protein product: CASSPRTGTQGYTF.

This clone was recorded a few times. The chain combines TRBV5-1 with TRBJ2-5; the match to TRBD2 covers 15 bases. The ends lost 4 bases at V and 2 bases at J; junction bases unmatched: 3. Germline values: CDR1 SGHRS, CDR2 YFSETQ. The length of the CDR3 is 16 residues. This chain's CDR3 is CASSPGLAGGQETQYF. CDR3 in DNA: TGCGCCAGCAGCCCTGGACTAGCGGGGGGGCAAGAGACCCAGTACTTC.

This clone occurred a few times. This rearrangement joins TRBV29-1 to TRBJ1-2; TRBD1 might be the D (6 bases). CDR3 size: 13 residues. Trimming stripped 5 bases from V and 8 bases from J, with 18 bases between. Germline V CDR1 and CDR2: SQVTM, ANQGSEA. The DNA for the CDR3 is TGCAGCGTTTCGACCCGAGGGGGTAACGGCTACACCTTC. It translates to CSVSTRGGNGYTF.

There are a few counts of this clone. The chain carries TRBV5-4 and TRBJ1-2; 9 bases agree with TRBD1. CDR1 and CDR2 from the germline V gene are SGHNT and YYREEE (reference sequence). V shed 4 bases and J 8 bases; nucleotides not matched to a gene: 9. This CDR3 is built from 14 residues. DNA of the CDR3: TGTGCCAGCAGCCGTGTACAGGGGGCAGAAGGCTACACCTTC. Translation: CASSRVQGAEGYTF.

About this clone itself: One end of the junction fails to match germline, which may point to a read error. The J gene is TRBJ2-7, the V gene TRBV6-4, with D possibly matching TRBD1 (5 bases). CDR3 size: 14 residues. Germline loops: CDR1 MRHNA, CDR2 SNTAGT. The CDR3 DNA reads as TGTGCCAGCAGTTACTCCCAGGGAACCTACGAGCAGTACTTC. Amino acids: CASSYSQGTYEQYF.

As DNA, the CDR3 is TGTGCCAACAAGCGGCCTTCGCAGTATTTT. Translating gives CANKRPSQYF. V is TRBV27 and J is TRBJ2-3; perhaps TRBD2 as D (5 bases). From germline, CDR1 is MNHEY and CDR2 SMNVEV (reference sequence). V was trimmed by 10 bases and J by 10 bases, leaving 12 bases between them. The CDR3 contains 10 residues.

This clone was picked up a small number of times. The chain carries TRBV28 and TRBJ2-7; D is ambiguous. Trimming removed 6 bases at V and 4 bases at J, with 19 bases between. Germline CDR1 and CDR2: MDHEN and SYDVKM. The length of the CDR3 is 15 residues. CDR3 loop: CASRTRRKALYEQYF. The CDR3 DNA reads TGTGCCAGCAGGACTCGACGGAAGGCTCTTTACGAGCAGTACTTC.

This clone was observed a few times. The rearrangement joins TRBV19 to TRBJ2-1; 9 positions agree with TRBD1. Trimming took 4 bases from V and 3 from J; bases not matched to a gene: 19. CDR1 is LNHDA and CDR2 is SQIVND in the germline V gene (reference sequence). There are 20 residues in the CDR3. The CDR3 DNA sequence: TGTGCCAGTAGTAGAAGCCTTTGGGCCGCCGACAGGGGGGTCTACAATGAGCAGTTCTTC. Protein sequence: CASSRSLWAADRGVYNEQFF. The full variable domain, with the rest looked up from reference TRBV19 and TRBJ2-1, is DGGITQSPKYLFRKEGQNVTLSCEQNLNHDAMYWYRQDPGQGLRLIYYSQIVNDFQKGDIAEGYSVSREKKESFPLTVTSAQKNPTAFYLCASSRSLWAADRGVYNEQFFGPGTRLTVL.

V and J are TRBV30 and TRBJ1-6; D is unclear. Looked up from germline, CDR1 is GTSNPN and CDR2 is SVGIG (reference sequence). This CDR3 has 14 amino acids. V was clipped by 0 bases and J by 7 bases, with 10 bases between them. CDR3 coding DNA: TGTGCCTGGAGTGTATCCGTCCGGAATTCACCCCTCCACTTT. Translating it yields CAWSVSVRNSPLHF.

This chain connects TRBV7-2 to TRBJ2-5; a weak D match, TRBD2 (6 bases). The CDR3 spans 15 residues. The germline V gene encodes CDR1 SGHTA and CDR2 FQGNSA. V dropped 5 bases and J dropped 1 base, with 14 bases sitting between them. Here the CDR3 reads CASSNGGYAQETQYF. Written as DNA, the CDR3 is TGTGCCAGCAGCAACGGAGGGTATGCCCAAGAGACCCAGTACTTC.